One and the same sample provided the 29 T cell receptor beta chains below, sequenced in a study of T-cell reconstitution after alpha-beta-depleted transplantation in children. Unique molecular identifiers were incorporated during preparation of the TCRbeta library. TCRdb fed the PCR reads into MiXCR, producing one record per CDR3 protein. The sample consists of 200,000 to 300,000 distinct CDR3 sequences, around 12% of them appearing once. Sequencing used PBMCs from the stem cell graft donor, obtained from the stem cell graft. The receptors stem from a human donor who donated a stem cell graft to a child with acute lymphoblastic leukemia.

This clonotype appeared many times. The V gene is TRBV6-2 or TRBV6-3, the J gene TRBJ2-1, with TRBD2 matching 9 bases. The V and J ends lost 2 bases and 6 bases, in that order; junction bases with no gene match: 8. Per the germline V gene, CDR1 is MNHEY and CDR2 is SVGEGT. This CDR3 contains 16 residues. DNA for the CDR3: TGTGCCAGCAGTTACGCCGTGGTAGCGGGAGCCAATGAGCAGTTCTTC. This codes for CASSYAVVAGANEQFF.

This clonotype was recorded a few times. The chain has TRBV3-1 and TRBJ2-2, with D perhaps matching TRBD1 (6 bases). This CDR3 has 16 residues. The V and J ends lost 2 bases and 3 bases respectively, with 13 bases between them. Germline values: CDR1 LGHDT, CDR2 YNNKEL (reference sequence). CDR3 amino acids: CASSQFQGRDTGELFF. As DNA, the CDR3 is TGTGCCAGCAGCCAATTCCAGGGGCGGGACACCGGGGAGCTGTTTTTT.

This clonotype was seen ten or more times. The chain is built from TRBV6-1 and TRBJ1-1; D is possibly TRBD1 (5 bases). The CDR3 has 16 residues. Trimming left V 5 bases short and J 6 bases short, with 22 bases between. CDR1 and CDR2 (germline): MNHNS, SASEGT. The CDR3 region is CASSPTRQGERAEAFF. Here the CDR3 DNA reads TGTGCCAGCAGTCCCACCCGGCAGGGTGAAAGGGCTGAAGCTTTCTTT.

This clonotype was picked up many times. This chain's CDR3 is CASSVGAPNQPQHF. The CDR3 nucleotides read TGTGCCAGCAGCGTAGGGGCACCTAATCAGCCCCAGCATTTT. The rearrangement joins TRBV9 to TRBJ1-5; no firm D call. CDR3 length: 14 residues. Trimming left V 0 bases short and J 4 bases short, with 8 bases between. CDR1 and CDR2 from the germline V gene are SGDLS and YYNGEE.

This clonotype was detected ten times or more. The chain joins TRBV5-1 to TRBJ2-1, with TRBD2 matching 10 bases. There are 16 residues in the CDR3. The V gene's germline CDR1 is SGHRS and CDR2 YFSETQ. V lost 0 bases and J lost 4; bases outside the gene matches: 4. CDR3 in DNA: TGCGCCAGCAGCTTGGTACTAGCGGGGCTATACAATGAGCAGTTCTTC. It encodes CASSLVLAGLYNEQFF.

The rearrangement joins TRBV9 to TRBJ1-5, with 7 bases fitting TRBD1. CDR1 SGDLS and CDR2 YYNGEE come from the germline V gene. The CDR3 has 16 residues. V shed 3 bases, J shed 2 bases, and the junction held 8 bases outside the gene matches. The chain's CDR3 is CASSASGTDRNQPQHF. CDR3 sequence (DNA): TGTGCCAGCAGCGCCTCCGGGACAGATCGCAATCAGCCCCAGCATTTT.

This clonotype has a count of ten or more. The chain uses TRBV27 and TRBJ1-2, with D possibly matching TRBD1 (6 bases). Per germline, CDR1 MNHEY and CDR2 SMNVEV (reference sequence). V was pared by 0 bases and J by 2 bases, with 13 bases between. This CDR3 comprises 16 residues. The CDR3 reads CASSLSAKGVNYGYTF. In DNA, the CDR3 is TGTGCCAGCAGTTTATCGGCGAAGGGGGTGAACTATGGCTACACCTTC.

The V gene is TRBV5-4, the J gene TRBJ2-7, with TRBD1 matching over 12 bases. The V and J ends lost 3 bases and 2 bases, in that order; junction bases with no gene match: 3. The CDR3 is 15 amino acids. CDR1 is SGHNT and CDR2 is YYREEE in the germline V gene (reference sequence). The CDR3 sequence: CASSSGQGATYEQYF. CDR3 bases: TGTGCCAGCAGCTCGGGACAGGGGGCCACCTACGAGCAGTACTTC.

This clonotype has at least ten counts. V is TRBV15 and J is TRBJ2-1; 8 bases fit TRBD2. J gave up 0 bases and V 6 bases, and 7 bases lay outside the gene matches. CDR1 and CDR2 from the germline V gene are LNHNV and YYDKDF (reference sequence). CDR3 length: 16 amino acids. The DNA for the CDR3 is TGTGCCACCAGTCCTGCCGGGACTAGCTCCTACAATGAGCAGTTCTTC. This encodes CATSPAGTSSYNEQFF.

This clonotype was recorded a few times. V and J are TRBV5-1 and TRBJ2-7; D possibly corresponds to TRBD1 (6 bases). The length of the CDR3 is 14 residues. Germline CDR1 SGHRS, CDR2 YFSETQ. V gave up 1 base and J gave up 4 bases, with 12 bases separating them. CDR3 protein: CASSLKGQWYEQYF. In DNA, the CDR3 is TGCGCCAGCAGCTTGAAAGGACAGTGGTACGAGCAGTACTTC. Drawing the rest from reference TRBV5-1 and TRBJ2-7, the complete variable domain is KAGVTQTPRYLIKTRGQQVTLSCSPISGHRSVSWYQQTPGQGLQFLFEYFSETQRNKGNFPGRFSGRQFSNSRSEMNVSTLELGDSALYLCASSLKGQWYEQYFGPGTRLTVT.

For this clonotype: A much larger clonotype is one base distant, so this may be a read error. This is likely a read error, given that the CDR3 carries no conserved phenylalanine or tryptophan at its end. The genes are TRBV12-3 or TRBV12-4 and TRBJ2-1; D call uncertain. V lost 7 bases, J lost 7 bases, and 23 bases lay in between. This CDR3 has 16 amino acids. The CDR3 reads CASILSHRQTFNEQFI. In DNA form, the CDR3 reads TGTGCCAGCATCCTTTCTCACAGACAAACCTTTAATGAGCAGTTCATC.

To note about this clonotype: This CDR3 is missing its conserved last phenylalanine or tryptophan, likely due to a read error. V gene TRBV6-1 combines with J gene TRBJ2-7; 8 bases fit TRBD1. Looked up from germline, CDR1 is MNHNS and CDR2 is SASEGT. CDR3 length: 14 residues. V was clipped by 1 base and J by 4 bases; unmatched bases: 3. The CDR3 reads CASSEVDRAYEQYL. The CDR3, as DNA: TGTGCCAGCAGTGAAGTGGACAGGGCGTACGAGCAGTACTTG.

This clonotype appeared many times. This chain links TRBV5-1 with TRBJ2-7, with 11 bases matching TRBD1. CDR1 and CDR2 from the germline V gene are SGHRS and YFSETQ. CDR3 length: 14 amino acids. The junction had 5 bases not matched to a gene; V was cut back by 4 bases and J by 5 bases. DNA of the CDR3: TGCGCCAGCAGCGCGGGACAGGGGGTCGACGAGCAGTACTTC. Amino acid sequence: CASSAGQGVDEQYF.

This clonotype was found many times. Relative to the germline gene, one junction end is altered; a read error may explain this. The chain couples TRBV20-1 to TRBJ2-3; 7 nucleotides line up with TRBD2. Germline V gene lookup returns CDR1 DFQATT and CDR2 SNEGSKA (reference sequence). The CDR3 has 16 residues. CDR3 residues: CSASVKPGLKTETQYF. Here the CDR3 DNA reads TGCAGTGCTAGCGTAAAACCGGGACTAAAAACAGAAACGCAGTATTTT.

This clonotype came up many times. The rearrangement links TRBV12-3 or TRBV12-4 to TRBJ2-1; possibly TRBD1 or TRBD2 for D (5 bases each). The CDR3 loop spans 12 amino acids. The V and J ends lost 6 bases and 6 bases respectively, with 9 bases between them. DNA for the CDR3: TGTGCCAGCAGACTCGGGGCCAATGAGCAGTTCTTC. Translation gives CASRLGANEQFF.

This clonotype was picked up many times. The chain joins TRBV28 to TRBJ2-1; tentative D call: TRBD1 (6 bases). CDR3 length: 14 amino acids. V lost 4 bases, J lost 7 bases, and 14 bases lay in between. Per germline, CDR1 MDHEN and CDR2 SYDVKM. This chain's CDR3 is CASSSDRKGNEQFF. CDR3 coding DNA: TGTGCCAGCAGTTCTGACAGGAAAGGGAATGAGCAGTTCTTC. Based on the CDR3 plus reference TRBV28 and TRBJ2-1, the full variable domain is DVKVTQSSRYLVKRTGEKVFLECVQDMDHENMFWYRQDPGLGLRLIYFSYDVKMKEKGDIPEGYSVSREKKERFSLILESASTNQTSMYLCASSSDRKGNEQFFGPGTRLTVL.

A few counts support this clonotype. This chain joins TRBV7-9 and TRBJ1-2; 10 positions agree with TRBD1. CDR1 is SEHNR, CDR2 FQNEAQ, per germline (reference sequence). The CDR3 is 14 amino acids. V dropped 5 bases and J dropped 5; count of bases not matched to a gene: 5. CDR3 protein: CASSGTGEDYGYTF. The CDR3 DNA reads TGTGCCAGCAGCGGGACAGGGGAGGATTATGGCTACACCTTC.

This sequence joins TRBV28 and TRBJ1-1; D might be TRBD1 (5 bases). The germline V gene encodes CDR1 MDHEN and CDR2 SYDVKM. V shed 9 bases and J shed 0 bases, with 14 bases lying between them. This CDR3 has 14 amino acids. The CDR3 reads CARSRRGLNTEAFF. The CDR3 DNA reads TGTGCCAGGAGCCGCCGGGGCCTGAACACTGAAGCTTTCTTT.

This clonotype was picked up many times. V gene TRBV18 combines with J gene TRBJ2-2; possible D gene TRBD1, 6 bases. This CDR3 is 19 amino acids long. Germline V CDR1 and CDR2: KGHSH, LQKENI. Trimming cost V 1 base and J 2 bases, with 20 bases left between them. The CDR3 spells CASSPQASGQSPNTGELFF. In nucleotides, the CDR3 is TGTGCCAGCTCACCACAGGCCTCAGGACAGTCGCCTAACACCGGGGAGCTGTTTTTT.

In the case of this clonotype: A junction boundary mismatches the germline segment, possibly from a read error. CDR3 residues: CASSFWTGGDEQCF. DNA of the CDR3: TGTGCCAGCAGTTTTTGGACAGGGGGCGACGAGCAGTGCTTC. The chain combines TRBV12-3 or TRBV12-4 with TRBJ2-7, with 11 bases matching TRBD1. The CDR3 is made up of 14 amino acids.

V is TRBV5-1 and J is TRBJ2-7; maybe TRBD2 (7 bases). The V end lost 3 bases, the J end lost 0 bases, and 13 bases lay between the germline ends. The germline gives CDR1 SGHRS, CDR2 YFSETQ. This CDR3 spans 15 amino acids. CDR3 coding DNA: TGCGCCAGCAGCTGGGGGCCGGGGGGCTCCTACGAGCAGTACTTC. Translating it yields CASSWGPGGSYEQYF. Full variable domain (remainder filled in from reference TRBV5-1 and TRBJ2-7): KAGVTQTPRYLIKTRGQQVTLSCSPISGHRSVSWYQQTPGQGLQFLFEYFSETQRNKGNFPGRFSGRQFSNSRSEMNVSTLELGDSALYLCASSWGPGGSYEQYFGPGTRLTVT.

This clonotype occurred many times. The rearrangement joins TRBV7-8 to TRBJ1-2; 8 nucleotides match TRBD1. Trimming at V came to 1 base and at J to 8 bases, leaving 12 bases not matched to a gene. Germline V gene sequence: CDR1 SGHVS, CDR2 FQNEAQ. The CDR3 is 16 amino acids. CDR3 residues: CASSLEQGDLTGGYTF. The CDR3 coding sequence is TGTGCCAGCAGCTTAGAACAGGGGGACTTAACTGGGGGCTACACCTTC. Full variable domain (rest looked up from reference TRBV7-8 and TRBJ1-2): GAGVSQSPRYKVAKRGQDVALRCDPISGHVSLFWYQQALGQGPEFLTYFQNEAQLDKSGLPSDRFFAERPEGSVSTLKIQRTQQEDSAVYLCASSLEQGDLTGGYTFGSGTRLTVV.

The rearrangement links TRBV7-9 to TRBJ1-1, with a possible D match to TRBD1 (5 bases). The CDR3 length is 13 residues. Germline CDR1 is SEHNR and CDR2 is FQNEAQ (reference sequence). Trimming took 2 bases from V and 5 from J, leaving 9 bases between them. CDR3 sequence (DNA): TGTGCCAGCAGCTTACCCGGGACGACTGAAGCTTTCTTT. Protein product: CASSLPGTTEAFF.

This clonotype was recorded at least ten times. The chain combines TRBV15 with TRBJ2-3; D not resolved. V was pared by 8 bases and J by 0 bases, with 12 bases between. The germline V gene encodes CDR1 LNHNV and CDR2 YYDKDF (reference sequence). This CDR3 spans 14 amino acids. The CDR3 DNA follows: TGTGCCACCGTAAGAGGAGCTAGCACAGATACGCAGTATTTT. It translates to CATVRGASTDTQYF.

This clonotype came up a few times. The V call is TRBV4-2, the J call TRBJ1-4; possibly TRBD1 for D (5 bases). This CDR3 has 15 residues. Trimming took 3 bases from V and 1 from J, leaving 9 bases between them. Germline V CDR1 and CDR2: LGHNA, YNFKEQ. For the CDR3, the DNA is TGTGCCAGCAGCCAGTCAGGGTTAACTAATGAAAAACTGTTTTTT. As protein: CASSQSGLTNEKLFF.

This clonotype was seen a few times. The chain recombines TRBV7-9 with TRBJ2-7, with 8 bases aligning to TRBD1. Germline trimming cut 6 bases from V and 5 bases from J; bases unmatched to any gene: 9. Germline V gives CDR1 SEHNR, CDR2 FQNEAQ (reference sequence). This CDR3 region has 14 residues. CDR3 bases: TGTGCCAGCAGATCTGGACAGGGAAACGACGAGCAGTACTTC. It translates to CASRSGQGNDEQYF. Based on the CDR3 plus reference TRBV7-9 and TRBJ2-7, the full variable domain is DTGVSQNPRHKITKRGQNVTFRCDPISEHNRLYWYRQTLGQGPEFLTYFQNEAQLEKSRLLSDRFSAERPKGSFSTLEIQRTEQGDSAMYLCASRSGQGNDEQYFGPGTRLTVT.

The table lists this clonotype with a few counts. CDR3 loop: CAISSFPSGTGQELTGELFF. The CDR3, as DNA: TGTGCCATCAGTTCTTTTCCATCCGGGACGGGACAGGAACTCACCGGGGAGCTGTTTTTT. The chain is built from TRBV10-3 and TRBJ2-2; TRBD1 agrees at 8 bases. The V gene end was trimmed by 5 bases and the J gene end by 4 bases; junction bases not matched to a gene: 21. The CDR3 has 20 amino acids. Germline V gene data show CDR1 as ENHRY and CDR2 as SYGVKD.

This clonotype was recorded many times. The genes are TRBV13 and TRBJ2-1, with 9 nucleotides matching TRBD2. Germline values: CDR1 PRHDT, CDR2 FYEKMQ (reference sequence). The CDR3 runs to 15 residues. V trimming: 0 bases; J trimming: 7 bases; junction bases outside the gene matches: 4. The CDR3 region has the DNA TGTGCCAGCAGCTTAGGAGATAGCGGGGGAAATGAGCAGTTCTTC. It encodes CASSLGDSGGNEQFF.

This clonotype was seen ten or more times. The DNA of the CDR3 is TGCAGCGTTGAACCATCGCAGGTCTATGGCTACACCTTC. It codes for CSVEPSQVYGYTF. This chain connects TRBV29-1 to TRBJ1-2; D gene ambiguous. This CDR3 region has 13 residues. The germline V and J ends were trimmed by 2 bases and 4 bases, with 11 bases remaining between them. In germline, CDR1 is SQVTM, CDR2 ANQGSEA.